One and the same sample provided the 16 T cell receptor beta chains below, sequenced in a study of cytomegalovirus exposure and HLA in healthy donors. The PCR employed 60 Vbeta primers together with 13 Jbeta primers. The repertoire was sequenced with immunoSEQ multiplex PCR; TCRdb's copy has only in-frame clones and lacks some. This table has about 160,000 clones, less than 90% appearing once. The sequenced material came from PBMCs. Every receptor here comes from a man in his forties or fifties in good health and CMV-seropositive.

A single count supports this clone. The chain is built from TRBV4-1 and TRBJ1-5; the D gene is possibly TRBD1 (6 bases). Trimming left V 0 bases short and J 7 bases short, with 16 bases between. Germline V CDR1 and CDR2: MGHRA, YSYEKL. The CDR3 length is 16 residues. The CDR3: CASSQEGRGARQPQHF. CDR3 nucleotides: TGCGCCAGCAGCCAAGAGGGGCGGGGGGCGAGGCAGCCCCAGCATTTT.

V and J are TRBV28 and TRBJ2-1, with 8 bases matching TRBD1. Germline values: CDR1 MDHEN, CDR2 SYDVKM. CDR3 length: 14 amino acids. V lost 5 bases and J lost 8; bases outside the gene matches: 8. CDR3 sequence (DNA): TGTGCCAGCAGTCCAGGGATACAGGGGGATGAGCAGTTCTTC. This sequence encodes CASSPGIQGDEQFF.

The genes are TRBV6-1 and TRBJ2-1, with 8 bases matching TRBD1. V shed 4 bases, J shed 2 bases, and the junction held 7 bases outside the gene matches. Germline V gene sequence: CDR1 MNHNS, CDR2 SASEGT. CDR3 length: 16 amino acids. CDR3: CASSGTGPRAYNEQFF. The CDR3 DNA reads as TGTGCCAGCAGTGGGACAGGGCCGAGGGCCTACAATGAGCAGTTCTTC.

V gene TRBV30 combines with J gene TRBJ2-7, with a weak D call TRBD1 (6 bases). The V end was cut by 8 bases, the J end by 2 bases, with 13 bases between. The CDR3 totals 12 residues. In germline, CDR1 is GTSNPN, CDR2 SVGIG (reference sequence). CDR3 DNA: TGTGCCGCCTCCCGGGACACCTACGAGCAGTACTTC. Its protein product is CAASRDTYEQYF.

The rearrangement joins TRBV6-5 to TRBJ2-5, with 8 bases lining up with TRBD1. The junction had 13 bases not matched to a gene; V was cut back by 3 bases and J by 7 bases. The CDR3 covers 16 residues. The germline gives CDR1 MNHEY, CDR2 SVGAGI. The CDR3 here is CASSYAQQGERGTQYF. The CDR3 DNA reads as TGTGCCAGCAGTTATGCCCAACAGGGGGAGCGAGGGACCCAGTACTTC.

The CDR3 protein is CASSQDYSGGFTQYF. CDR3 sequence (DNA): TGTGCCAGCAGCCAAGATTATAGCGGGGGTTTTACCCAGTACTTC. V is TRBV4-2 and J is TRBJ2-5; 9 bases fit TRBD2. The length of the CDR3 is 15 residues. CDR1 and CDR2 from the germline V gene are LGHNA and YNFKEQ. V was pared by 0 bases and J by 8 bases, with 7 bases of the junction left unmatched.

J is TRBJ1-2 and V is TRBV7-9; 7 nucleotides line up with TRBD1. Trimming removed 5 bases from V and 4 bases from J; junction bases left unmatched: 10. Germline lookup yields CDR1 SEHNR and CDR2 FQNEAQ (reference sequence). This CDR3 is 15 amino acids long. CDR3 sequence reads: CASSLPTGLGYGYTF. The CDR3 DNA reads as TGTGCCAGCAGCCTTCCGACAGGGCTAGGCTATGGCTACACCTTC.

The genes are TRBV28 and TRBJ1-1; D not resolved. The CDR3 length is 15 residues. Trimming removed 7 bases at V and 5 bases at J, with 20 bases between. Germline V gives CDR1 MDHEN, CDR2 SYDVKM. The CDR3 coding sequence is TGTGCCAGCACGGTTGTCGGCAACCAGGCGACTGAAGCTTTCTTT. Protein sequence: CASTVVGNQATEAFF.

The V gene is TRBV6-1, the J gene TRBJ1-2; 7 bases map to TRBD1. CDR3 length equals 12 residues. The ends lost 8 bases at V and 2 bases at J; junction bases unmatched: 2. Germline CDR1 and CDR2: MNHNS and SASEGT. The chain's CDR3 is CASRGQNYGYTF. DNA of the CDR3: TGTGCCAGCCGGGGACAGAACTATGGCTACACCTTC.

J is TRBJ1-2 and V is TRBV28, with D unclear. The V end was cut by 5 bases, the J end by 7 bases, with 17 bases between. Per the germline V gene, CDR1 is MDHEN and CDR2 is SYDVKM. The CDR3 covers 14 residues. The CDR3 nucleotides are TGTGCCAGCAGTCCACCCCCCGTCCCGGGTGGCTACACCTTC. It encodes CASSPPPVPGGYTF.

The rearrangement joins TRBV5-1 to TRBJ2-7; weak D call: TRBD2 (5 bases). Trimming pared 4 bases from V and 3 bases from J, leaving 11 bases between. CDR1 and CDR2 from the germline V gene are SGHRS and YFSETQ. The CDR3 sequence is 13 residues long. CDR3 DNA sequence: TGCGCCAGCAGCCGGGGATTTAACTACGAGCAGTACTTC. Its protein product is CASSRGFNYEQYF.

The rearrangement uses TRBV2 and TRBJ2-2; TRBD1 agrees at 11 bases. This CDR3 spans 14 amino acids. CDR1 is SNHLY, CDR2 FYNNEI, per germline. V lost 7 bases to trimming and J lost 7 bases; unmatched junction nucleotides: 5. The DNA for the CDR3 is TGTGCCAGCATCTGGGACAGGGGGTACGGGGAGCTGTTTTTT. Its translation is CASIWDRGYGELFF.

The V gene is TRBV19, the J gene TRBJ2-3; D remains unclear. The CDR3 extends over 12 amino acids. Between the trimmed V and J ends, which lost 3 bases and 4 bases, there was a span of 5 bases. Looked up from germline, CDR1 is LNHDA and CDR2 is SQIVND (reference sequence). CDR3 coding DNA: TGTGCCAGTAGTATCCTTCCAGATACGCAGTATTTT. As protein: CASSILPDTQYF.

The chain joins TRBV10-3 to TRBJ2-7, with 8 positions matching TRBD1. The germline V gene encodes CDR1 ENHRY and CDR2 SYGVKD. Trimming removed 10 bases from V and 0 bases from J; junction bases left unmatched: 2. The CDR3 runs to 12 residues. CDR3 sequence: CATQGASYEQYF. CDR3 in DNA: TGTGCCACCCAGGGGGCCTCCTACGAGCAGTACTTC.

This clone was seen once. The chain recombines TRBV5-6 with TRBJ1-5, with D possibly matching TRBD1 (6 bases). CDR1 and CDR2 (germline): SGHDT, YYEEEE. V was cut by 0 bases and J by 7 bases, with 14 bases left in between. CDR3 length: 15 residues. CDR3 loop: CASSLAQGVWQPQHF. The CDR3 nucleotides read TGTGCCAGCAGCTTGGCACAGGGAGTTTGGCAGCCCCAGCATTTT.

J is TRBJ1-6 and V is TRBV7-9, with 7 bases that match TRBD1. Germline trimming cut 4 bases from V and 9 bases from J; bases unmatched to any gene: 6. The germline V gene has CDR1 SEHNR and CDR2 FQNEAQ (reference sequence). This CDR3 is built from 14 residues. CDR3 DNA sequence: TGTGCCAGCAGCTCAACAGGGGATTCTTCACCCCTCCACTTT. Its translation is CASSSTGDSSPLHF.